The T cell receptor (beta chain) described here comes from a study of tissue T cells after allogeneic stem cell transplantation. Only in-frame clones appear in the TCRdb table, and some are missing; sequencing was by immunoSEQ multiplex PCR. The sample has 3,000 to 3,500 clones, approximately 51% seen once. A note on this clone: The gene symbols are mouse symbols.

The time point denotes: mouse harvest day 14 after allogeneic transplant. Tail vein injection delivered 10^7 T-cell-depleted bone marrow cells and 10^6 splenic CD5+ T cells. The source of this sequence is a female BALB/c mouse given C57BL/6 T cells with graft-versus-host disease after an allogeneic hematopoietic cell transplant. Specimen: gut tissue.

The part of the CDR3 DNA that was read is TGTGCCAGCAGTCTGTTGGGACAGGGGTATGAACAGTAC. It translates to CASSLLGQGYEQY. The whole CDR3 reads CASSLLGQGYEQYF. The V call is TRBV24, the J call TRBJ2-7, with TRBD1 matching 10 bases. The sequence runs out 1 residue before the end of the CDR3; the remainder is reconstructed from the germline J gene. This CDR3 has 14 amino acids. The V gene's germline CDR1 is KGHTA and CDR2 FRNEEI. V lost 1 base, J lost 4 bases, and 1 base stayed unmatched.